A single sample is the source of the 2 T cell receptor beta chains below, sequenced in a study of Graves' ophthalmopathy and Graves' hyperthyroidism. The sequenced template was RNA, covering the TCR beta CDR3 region. RT-PCR with HTBI primers came first, then second-round multiplex PCR. TCRdb used MiXCR to reprocess the multiplex PCR reads, holding one entry per CDR3 protein. The sample consists of some 390,000 distinct CDR3 sequences, about 17% of them appearing once. Sequences were obtained from peripheral blood. The receptor set was obtained from a woman between 18 and 29 years old with Graves' ophthalmopathy.

This clonotype was seen repeatedly, ten times or more. The chain couples TRBV12-3 or TRBV12-4 to TRBJ2-6; 8 bases are a match to TRBD1. The CDR3 consists of 15 residues. V was pared by 6 bases and J by 2 bases, with 3 bases of the junction left unmatched. In nucleotides, the CDR3 is TGTGCCAGCAGATACAGGGGGACTGGGGCCAACGTCCTGACTTTC. It codes for CASRYRGTGANVLTF.

This clonotype was detected many times. The rearrangement links TRBV18 to TRBJ2-6; D not certain. The germline V gene encodes CDR1 KGHSH and CDR2 LQKENI. CDR3 size: 15 residues. Trimming removed 3 bases from V and 4 bases from J, with 10 bases in between. The DNA for the CDR3 is TGTGCCAGCTCACCCCTCATAGGAGGGGCCAACGTCCTGACTTTC. It encodes CASSPLIGGANVLTF.